This T cell receptor (beta chain) emerged from a study of monozygotic twins with inflammatory bowel disease. This CDR3 is built from 15 residues. The germline CDR1 and CDR2 sequences are SGHRS and YFSETQ. General observations from the study: Clonotype overlap with others was lower in IBD patients than in healthy twins, a difference that was greatest with disease activity.

Concerning this clonotype: Its cognate antigen is unknown.

T cells were not sorted, and total RNA was isolated straight from whole blood. TCRdb reprocessed the 5' RACE reads and keeps a single row for each CDR3 protein, giving no DNA. With around 150,000 distinct CDR3 sequences in the sample, the ten largest clones hold around 2.8%. The chain has TRBV5-1 and TRBJ2-5; TCRdb selects TRBD2, and the lack of DNA leaves this call unchecked. The specimen sequenced was blood. This clonotype originated in a human donor with ulcerative colitis or Crohn's disease, or a healthy co-twin of an affected twin (not recorded which). CDR3 residues: CASSPPSGHAETQYF.